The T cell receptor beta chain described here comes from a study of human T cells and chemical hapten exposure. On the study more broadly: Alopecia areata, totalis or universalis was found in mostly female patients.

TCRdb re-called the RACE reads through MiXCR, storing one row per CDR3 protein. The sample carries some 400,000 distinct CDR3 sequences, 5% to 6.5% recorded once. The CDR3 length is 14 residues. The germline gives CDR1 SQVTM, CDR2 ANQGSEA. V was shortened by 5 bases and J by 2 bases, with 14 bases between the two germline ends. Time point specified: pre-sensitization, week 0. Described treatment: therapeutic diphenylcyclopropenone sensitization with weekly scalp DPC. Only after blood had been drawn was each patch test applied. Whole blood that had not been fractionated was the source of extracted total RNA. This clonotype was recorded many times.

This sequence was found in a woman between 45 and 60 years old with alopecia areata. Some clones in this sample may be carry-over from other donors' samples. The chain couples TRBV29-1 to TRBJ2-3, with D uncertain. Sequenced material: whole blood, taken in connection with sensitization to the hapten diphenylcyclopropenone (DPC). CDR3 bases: TGCAGCGTTCTAGGAGCTAGAAACACAGATACGCAGTATTTT. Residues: CSVLGARNTDTQYF.